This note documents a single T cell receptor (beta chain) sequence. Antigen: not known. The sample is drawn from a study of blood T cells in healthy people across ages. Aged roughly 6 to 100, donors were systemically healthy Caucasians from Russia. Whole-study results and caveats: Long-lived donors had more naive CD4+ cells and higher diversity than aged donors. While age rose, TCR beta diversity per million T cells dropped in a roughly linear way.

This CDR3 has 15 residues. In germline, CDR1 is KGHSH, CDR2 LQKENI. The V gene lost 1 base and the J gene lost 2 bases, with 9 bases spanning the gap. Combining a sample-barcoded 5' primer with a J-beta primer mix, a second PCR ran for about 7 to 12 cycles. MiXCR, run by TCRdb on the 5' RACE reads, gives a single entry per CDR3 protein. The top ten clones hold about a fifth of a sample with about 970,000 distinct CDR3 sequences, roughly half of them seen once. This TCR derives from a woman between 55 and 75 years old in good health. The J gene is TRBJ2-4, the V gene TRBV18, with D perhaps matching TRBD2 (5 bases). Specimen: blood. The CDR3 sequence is CASSPRGRPKNIQYF. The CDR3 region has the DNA TGTGCCAGCTCACCACGAGGGCGCCCCAAAAACATTCAGTACTTC.